This T cell receptor (beta chain) was obtained from a study of T cells in Graves' hyperthyroidism and ophthalmopathy. Study details: Staff took peripheral blood when the initial diagnosis was made, before any treatment began. General study findings and limits: Ophthalmopathy stood apart from stable hyperthyroidism in a 13 V-J model. Ophthalmopathy onset followed model prediction by a median approximately 7 months.

Isolation of PBMCs was performed on 8.5 to 10 ml fresh peripheral blood. This clonotype showed up many times. Its antigen is as yet unknown. RNA transcripts provided the source from which TCR beta CDR3 regions were amplified. The HTBI set primed first-round TCR CDR3 RT-PCR. TCRdb called the multiplex PCR reads again in MiXCR, with one record for every CDR3 protein. The sample records around 300,000 distinct CDR3 sequences, about 14% being singletons. The sequence derives from a woman aged 30 to 39 with Graves' hyperthyroidism. The sample taken for sequencing was blood.

The CDR3 sequence is CSANTGWRVNQPQHF. CDR3 nucleotide sequence: TGCAGTGCTAACACAGGGTGGAGGGTCAATCAGCCCCAGCATTTT. This chain connects TRBV20-1 to TRBJ1-5; maybe TRBD1 (6 bases). Trimming cost V 4 bases and J 3 bases, with 16 bases left between them. CDR1 is DFQATT and CDR2 is SNEGSKA in the germline V gene (reference sequence). The CDR3 has 15 amino acids.